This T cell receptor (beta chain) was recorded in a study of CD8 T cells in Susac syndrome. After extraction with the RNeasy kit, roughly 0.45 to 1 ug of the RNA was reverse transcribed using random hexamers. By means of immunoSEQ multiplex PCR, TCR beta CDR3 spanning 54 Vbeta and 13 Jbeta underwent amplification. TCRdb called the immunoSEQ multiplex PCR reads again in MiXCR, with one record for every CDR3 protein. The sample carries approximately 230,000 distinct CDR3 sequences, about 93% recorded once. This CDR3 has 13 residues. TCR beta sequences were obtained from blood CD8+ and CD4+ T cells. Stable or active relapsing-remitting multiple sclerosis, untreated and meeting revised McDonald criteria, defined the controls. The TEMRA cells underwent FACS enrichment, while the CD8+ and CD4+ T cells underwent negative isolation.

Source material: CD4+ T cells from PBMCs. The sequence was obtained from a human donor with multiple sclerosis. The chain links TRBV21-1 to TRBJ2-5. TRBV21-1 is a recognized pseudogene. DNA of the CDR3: TGTGCCAGCAGCATAGAGCGGAAAGAGACCCAGTACTTC. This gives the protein CASSIERKETQYF.